The rows below give T cell receptor beta chains drawn from one sample of a study of Ad26.COV2.S vaccination and SARS-CoV-2 variants. Generated by immunoSEQ multiplex PCR, the TCRdb table keeps only in-frame clones and is missing some. The repertoire holds about 680,000 clones, with roughly 90% as singletons. The sample consisted of peripheral blood, taken in a trial of Ad26.COV2.S vaccine versus placebo. The origin of the receptors is a person between 18 and 65 years old who received the Ad26.COV2.S COVID-19 vaccine or a placebo. The CDR3 runs from the conserved cysteine through the conserved F or W. D genes are given only for firm matches. A row's size may be missing; if present it is once, few, many or a size class.

J gene: TRBJ2-7; clone size: .; D gene: .; V gene: TRBV27; CDR3 protein: CASSIRDAYEQYF; CDR3 DNA: TGTGCCAGCAGTATCAGGGATGCCTACGAGCAGTACTTC
J gene: TRBJ1-5; clone size: .; D gene: .; V gene: TRBV6-6; CDR3 protein: CAGGRRDSSKPQHF; CDR3 DNA: TGTGCCGGGGGCCGACGGGACTCCAGTAAGCCCCAGCATTTT
J gene: TRBJ1-6; clone size: .; D gene: TRBD1; V gene: TRBV6-6; CDR3 protein: CASSRTGQDNNSPLHF; CDR3 DNA: TGTGCCAGCAGCCGCACTGGACAGGACAATAATTCACCCCTCCACTTT
J gene: TRBJ2-6; clone size: .; D gene: TRBD2; V gene: TRBV5-4; CDR3 protein: CASTTTLRGGRASGANVLTF; CDR3 DNA: TGTGCCAGCACCACTACTCTCAGGGGCGGGAGGGCCTCTGGGGCCAACGTCCTGACTTTC
J gene: TRBJ2-7; clone size: once; D gene: TRBD1; V gene: TRBV12-3/TRBV12-4; CDR3 protein: CASSLGQGSSQYF; CDR3 DNA: TGTGCCAGCAGTTTGGGACAGGGATCGTCACAGTACTTC
J gene: TRBJ1-4; clone size: .; D gene: .; V gene: TRBV19; CDR3 protein: CASSRAGDEKLFF; CDR3 DNA: TGTGCCAGTAGCAGGGCGGGGGATGAAAAACTGTTTTTT
J gene: TRBJ1-4; clone size: .; D gene: .; V gene: TRBV6-5; CDR3 protein: CASSPSEKLFF; CDR3 DNA: TGTGCCAGCAGTCCGTCGGAAAAACTGTTTTTT
J gene: TRBJ2-7; clone size: .; D gene: .; V gene: TRBV19; CDR3 protein: CASSPAGGRATYEQYF; CDR3 DNA: TGTGCCAGTAGTCCCGCCGGGGGGCGGGCTACCTACGAGCAGTACTTC
J gene: TRBJ2-4; clone size: .; D gene: .; V gene: TRBV5-6; CDR3 protein: CASSLGNEHIQYF; CDR3 DNA: TGTGCCAGCAGCTTGGGCAACGAGCACATTCAGTACTTC
J gene: TRBJ2-5; clone size: .; D gene: TRBD2; V gene: TRBV5-1; CDR3 protein: CASSRTSGWEETQYF; CDR3 DNA: TGCGCCAGCAGCCGGACTAGCGGATGGGAGGAGACCCAGTACTTC
J gene: TRBJ1-3; clone size: .; D gene: .; V gene: TRBV19; CDR3 protein: CASSSSSGNTIYF; CDR3 DNA: TGTGCCAGTAGTTCTTCTTCTGGAAACACCATATATTTT
J gene: TRBJ1-1; clone size: .; D gene: .; V gene: TRBV5-1; CDR3 protein: CASSLVRADAEAFF; CDR3 DNA: TGCGCCAGCAGCTTGGTCAGGGCCGATGCTGAAGCTTTCTTT
J gene: TRBJ2-1; clone size: once; D gene: .; V gene: TRBV3-1/TRBV3-2; CDR3 protein: CASSQSGAYNEQFF; CDR3 DNA: TGTGCCAGCAGCCAGAGCGGAGCCTACAATGAGCAGTTCTTC
J gene: TRBJ2-1; clone size: .; D gene: TRBD2; V gene: TRBV7-4; CDR3 protein: CASIPRAGGIKREPYNEQFF; CDR3 DNA: TGTGCCAGCATCCCTAGAGCGGGCGGAATTAAGCGGGAGCCCTACAATGAGCAGTTCTTC
J gene: TRBJ1-2; clone size: .; D gene: TRBD1; V gene: TRBV9; CDR3 protein: CASSVGPGGPYGYTF; CDR3 DNA: TGTGCCAGCAGCGTAGGCCCAGGGGGCCCCTATGGCTACACCTTC
J gene: TRBJ2-7; clone size: .; D gene: TRBD2; V gene: TRBV10-3; CDR3 protein: CAISPTTTSDEQYF; CDR3 DNA: TGTGCCATCAGTCCAACGACTACTAGCGACGAGCAGTACTTC
J gene: TRBJ2-7; clone size: .; D gene: .; V gene: TRBV7-2; CDR3 protein: CASSSAYEQYF; CDR3 DNA: TGTGCCAGCAGCTCCGCCTACGAGCAGTACTTC
J gene: TRBJ2-3; clone size: .; D gene: .; V gene: TRBV11-2; CDR3 protein: CASSLVGPNTQYF; CDR3 DNA: TGTGCCAGCAGCTTAGTAGGGCCTAATACGCAGTATTTT
J gene: TRBJ2-6; clone size: medium-sized; D gene: TRBD1; V gene: TRBV19; CDR3 protein: CASNDPGQGAMGANVLTF; CDR3 DNA: TGTGCCAGTAATGATCCGGGACAGGGGGCTATGGGGGCCAACGTCCTGACTTTC
J gene: TRBJ2-7; clone size: .; D gene: TRBD2; V gene: TRBV6-5; CDR3 protein: CASSSTSVYEQYF; CDR3 DNA: TGTGCCAGCAGTTCGACTAGCGTCTACGAGCAGTACTTC
J gene: TRBJ1-5; clone size: .; D gene: TRBD1; V gene: TRBV24-1; CDR3 protein: CATSDPGQGSNQPQHF; CDR3 DNA: TGTGCCACCAGTGACCCGGGACAGGGTAGCAATCAGCCCCAGCATTTT
J gene: TRBJ2-7; clone size: .; D gene: .; V gene: TRBV10-1; CDR3 protein: CASSGNLLGYEQYF; CDR3 DNA: TGCGCCAGCAGTGGGAACCTCCTAGGGTACGAGCAGTACTTC
J gene: TRBJ2-3; clone size: .; D gene: .; V gene: TRBV6-2/TRBV6-3; CDR3 protein: CASSYWVTDTQYF; CDR3 DNA: TGTGCCAGCAGTTATTGGGTCACAGATACGCAGTATTTT
J gene: TRBJ2-7; clone size: .; D gene: TRBD1; V gene: TRBV4-1; CDR3 protein: CASSQSLSGTGFYEQYF; CDR3 DNA: TGCGCCAGCAGTCAAAGCCTTTCCGGGACAGGGTTCTACGAGCAGTACTTC
J gene: TRBJ1-1; clone size: .; D gene: .; V gene: TRBV6-5; CDR3 protein: CASSYWANTEAFF; CDR3 DNA: TGTGCCAGCAGTTACTGGGCGAACACTGAAGCTTTCTTT
J gene: TRBJ2-7; clone size: .; D gene: .; V gene: TRBV7-9; CDR3 protein: CASSQDTYEQYF; CDR3 DNA: TGTGCCAGCAGCCAGGACACCTACGAGCAGTACTTC
J gene: TRBJ1-2; clone size: .; D gene: .; V gene: TRBV30; CDR3 protein: CAWSQGFGGYTF; CDR3 DNA: TGTGCCTGGAGTCAAGGGTTTGGCGGCTACACCTTC
J gene: TRBJ2-5; clone size: .; D gene: .; V gene: TRBV11-2; CDR3 protein: CASSLGGSGVRETQYF; CDR3 DNA: TGTGCCAGCAGCTTGGGCGGCTCGGGAGTGAGGGAGACCCAGTACTTC
J gene: TRBJ2-2; clone size: once; D gene: .; V gene: TRBV5-4; CDR3 protein: CASRADKFTGELFF; CDR3 DNA: TGTGCCAGCCGTGCAGACAAATTCACCGGGGAGCTGTTTTTT
J gene: TRBJ1-1; clone size: .; D gene: .; V gene: TRBV5-4; CDR3 protein: CASTPRGTVSNTEAFF; CDR3 DNA: TGTGCCAGCACTCCACGGGGGACCGTCTCGAACACTGAAGCTTTCTTT
J gene: TRBJ2-5; clone size: .; D gene: .; V gene: TRBV7-9; CDR3 protein: CASSSGQGQEETQYF; CDR3 DNA: TGTGCCAGCAGCTCAGGGCAGGGACAAGAAGAGACCCAGTACTTC
J gene: TRBJ1-4; clone size: .; D gene: .; V gene: TRBV2; CDR3 protein: CASRGVRNEKLFF; CDR3 DNA: TGTGCCAGCAGAGGGGTCCGTAATGAAAAACTGTTTTTT